This T cell receptor beta chain was identified during a study of low-dose radiotherapy and immunotherapy resistance in tumors. Study information: Radiation delivery to Cohort 1 consisted of 0.5 Gy per fraction every 2 weeks, summing to 6.5 Gy. Cohort 2 was treated with 1 Gy per fraction every two weeks, amounting to 13 Gy across 26 weeks. At a dose of 200 mg/m2, intravenous cyclophosphamide was given every two weeks, one day before radiation and immunotherapy.

Time point indicated: before trial treatment. Donors were treated with nivolumab, ipilimumab, aspirin, and low-dose cyclophosphamide and radiotherapy. TRAV- and TRBV-specific primers, spanning alpha and beta chains, primed first-strand cDNA. A roughly 20-cycle PCR with a constant-region primer and V-primer adapter amplified TCRs. TCRdb fed the reads into MiXCR, producing one record per CDR3 protein. There are 70,000 to 90,000 distinct CDR3 sequences in the sample; about 18% occur only once, and roughly 3% lies in the top ten. Per germline, CDR1 MDHEN and CDR2 SYDVKM. Trimming stripped 10 bases from V and 0 bases from J, with 17 bases between. The CDR3 runs 15 residues.

The material was PBMCs, obtained before treatment. This receptor was obtained from a male donor with prostate cancer. V usage is TRBV28 and J usage is TRBJ2-3, with D possibly TRBD2 on 5 matching bases. CDR3 nucleotide sequence: TGTGCCACCGATAGCGTAATACATAGCACAGATACGCAGTATTTT. Its protein is CATDSVIHSTDTQYF.